Below are 7 T cell receptor beta chains sequenced from a single sample in a study of tumor-infiltrating lymphocytes in glioblastoma multiforme (TCRdb year 2017). TCRdb shows the sequencer as Illumina HiSeq 2500. A modified ARM-PCR protocol with multiple V-beta primers and a C-beta primer was used to build TCRB libraries from RNA via three nested multiplex PCR rounds. The public reads were quality trimmed at Q25 with fastp and then assembled into clones with MiXCR by TCRdb, keeping productive beta chains. Each record represents a unique CDR3 protein, reported with the most common genes and DNA among its rows. In this sample the table shows 25,000 to 35,000 distinct CDR3 sequences, 50% to 75% of which occur a single time. Around 35% of the sample comes from the top ten. The sample taken for sequencing was brain tumor tissue. These receptors originate from a male donor with glioblastoma.

This clonotype showed up many times. This sequence joins TRBV20-1 and TRBJ2-1; 7 bases are shared with TRBD1. With V trimmed by 3 bases and J by 6 bases, 11 bases remained unmatched. The CDR3 runs 15 residues. Germline CDR1 DFQATT, CDR2 SNEGSKA (reference sequence). CDR3: CSASPRQGNGNEQFF. The CDR3 DNA is TGCAGTGCTAGCCCTAGACAGGGAAATGGCAATGAGCAGTTCTTC.

With respect to this clonotype: The final CDR3 position lacks the conserved phenylalanine or tryptophan, pointing to a likely read error. The limits of the CDR3 on the DNA are not certain, so only TCRdb's listed CDR3 is given. This sequence joins TRBV6-5 and TRBJ2-1; the table's D call TRBD1 went unverified against the DNA. The CDR3 spans 14 residues, counting both ends. The V gene's germline CDR1 is MNHEY and CDR2 SVGAGI. Here the CDR3 reads CASSYGPGFGEQFL.

About this clonotype itself: Since no conserved phenylalanine or tryptophan closes the CDR3, a read error is the likely cause. The chain carries TRBV20-1 and TRBJ2-5; D could derive from TRBD1 or TRBD2 (5 bases each). Trimming took 3 bases from V and 5 from J, leaving 22 bases between them. Germline V lookup: CDR1 DFQATT, CDR2 SNEGSKA (reference sequence). The CDR3 has 16 residues. CDR3 DNA sequence: TGCAGTGCTAGTCGTCGGGGCGAAGTGCTTCAGGAGACCCAGTACCTC. Encoded protein: CSASRRGEVLQETQYL.

This clonotype was counted many times. This rearrangement joins TRBV6-5 to TRBJ2-7, with TRBD1 identical over 8 bases. The CDR3 length is 15 residues. Losses at the gene ends were 0 bases for V and 6 bases for J; bases not matched to a gene: 7. Germline V gene sequence: CDR1 MNHEY, CDR2 SVGAGI. CDR3 sequence: CASSYSRAGGTEQYF. The CDR3 region has the DNA TGTGCCAGCAGTTACTCAAGGGCAGGGGGCACCGAGCAGTACTTC.

V is TRBV20-1 and J is TRBJ2-1; 9 bases align to TRBD2. There are 16 residues in the CDR3. CDR1 and CDR2 (germline): DFQATT, SNEGSKA (reference sequence). This CDR3 is CIASRPGLAGMNEQFF. CDR3 in DNA: TGCATTGCAAGTCGACCGGGGCTAGCGGGAATGAATGAGCAGTTCTTC.

In nucleotides, the CDR3 is TGCAGCGTTCTCCCGGGACCCTATGGCTACACCTTC. Its translation is CSVLPGPYGYTF. The chain uses TRBV29-1 and TRBJ1-2; a weak D match, TRBD1 (5 bases). The germline CDR1 and CDR2 sequences are SQVTM and ANQGSEA. CDR3 size: 12 residues. The ends were cut back, 5 bases at V and 4 bases at J, with 11 bases in the middle.

This clonotype is medium-sized by share. The chain recombines TRBV6-5 with TRBJ1-1, with 7 bases fitting TRBD1. The CDR3 consists of 12 residues. Germline V gene data show CDR1 as MNHEY and CDR2 as SVGAGI. J was trimmed by 11 bases and V by 4 bases; bases with no gene match: 7. Written as DNA, the CDR3 is TGTGCCAGCAGTTTGACAGGGACGGGGGCTTTCTTT. Translation gives CASSLTGTGAFF.